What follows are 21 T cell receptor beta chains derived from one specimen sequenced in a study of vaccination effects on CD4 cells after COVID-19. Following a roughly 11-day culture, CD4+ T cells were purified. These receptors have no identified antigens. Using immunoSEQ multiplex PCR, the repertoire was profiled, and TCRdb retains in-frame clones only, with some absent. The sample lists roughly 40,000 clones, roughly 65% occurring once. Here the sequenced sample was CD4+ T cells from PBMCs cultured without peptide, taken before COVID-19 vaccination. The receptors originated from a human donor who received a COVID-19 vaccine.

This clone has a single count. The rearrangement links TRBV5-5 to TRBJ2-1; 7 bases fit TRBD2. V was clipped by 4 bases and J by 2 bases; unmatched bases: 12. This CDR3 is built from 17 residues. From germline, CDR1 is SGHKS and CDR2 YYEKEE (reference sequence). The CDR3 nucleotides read TGTGCCAGCAGCCCCGCCCGACTAGCTATAACCTACAATGAGCAGTTCTTC. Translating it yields CASSPARLAITYNEQFF.

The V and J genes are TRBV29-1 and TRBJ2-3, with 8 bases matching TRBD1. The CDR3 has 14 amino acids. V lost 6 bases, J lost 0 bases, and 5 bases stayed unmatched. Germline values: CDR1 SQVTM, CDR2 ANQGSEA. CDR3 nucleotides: TGCAGCGTGGAGACAGGGGACAGCACAGATACGCAGTATTTT. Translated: CSVETGDSTDTQYF.

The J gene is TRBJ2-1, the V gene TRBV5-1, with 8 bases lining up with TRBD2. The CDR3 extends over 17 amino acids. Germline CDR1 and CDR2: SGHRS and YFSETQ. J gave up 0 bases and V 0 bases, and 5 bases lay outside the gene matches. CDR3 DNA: TGCGCCAGCAGCTTGGTGGCGGGGGGAACCTCCTACAATGAGCAGTTCTTC. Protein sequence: CASSLVAGGTSYNEQFF.

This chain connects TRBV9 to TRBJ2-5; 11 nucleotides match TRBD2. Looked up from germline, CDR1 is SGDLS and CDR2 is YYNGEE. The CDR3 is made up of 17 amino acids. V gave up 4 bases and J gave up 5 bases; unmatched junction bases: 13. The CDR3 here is CASSPGASSGRLETQYF. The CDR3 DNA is TGTGCCAGCAGCCCAGGGGCGTCTAGCGGGAGGTTGGAGACCCAGTACTTC. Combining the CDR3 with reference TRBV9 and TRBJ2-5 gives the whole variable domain DSGVTQTPKHLITATGQRVTLRCSPRSGDLSVYWYQQSLDQGLQFLIQYYNGEERAKGNILERFSAQQFPDLHSELNLSSLELGDSALYFCASSPGASSGRLETQYFGPGTRLLVL.

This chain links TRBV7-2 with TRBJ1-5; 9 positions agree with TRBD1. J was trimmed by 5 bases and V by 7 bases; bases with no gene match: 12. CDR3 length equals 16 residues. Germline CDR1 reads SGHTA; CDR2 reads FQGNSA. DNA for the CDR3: TGTGCCAGCACCTGGGGGGGACAGGGAAGATATCAGCCCCAGCATTTT. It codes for CASTWGGQGRYQPQHF.

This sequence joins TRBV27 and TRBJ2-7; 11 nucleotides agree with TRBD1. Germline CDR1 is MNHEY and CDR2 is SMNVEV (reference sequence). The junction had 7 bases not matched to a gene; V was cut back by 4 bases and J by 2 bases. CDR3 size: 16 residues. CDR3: CASSSGTGGVAYEQYF. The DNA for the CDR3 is TGTGCCAGCAGTTCCGGGACAGGGGGTGTAGCCTACGAGCAGTACTTC.

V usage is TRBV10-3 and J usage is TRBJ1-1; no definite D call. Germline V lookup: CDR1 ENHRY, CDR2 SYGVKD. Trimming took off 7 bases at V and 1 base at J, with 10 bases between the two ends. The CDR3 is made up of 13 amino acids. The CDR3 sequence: CAITSAANTEAFF. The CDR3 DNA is TGTGCCATCACGTCAGCAGCGAACACTGAAGCTTTCTTT.

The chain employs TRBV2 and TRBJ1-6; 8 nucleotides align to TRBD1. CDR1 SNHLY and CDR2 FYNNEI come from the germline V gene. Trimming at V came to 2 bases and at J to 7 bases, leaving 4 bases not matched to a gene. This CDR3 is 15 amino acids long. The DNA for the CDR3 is TGTGCCAGCAGTGAAATACAGGGGGTAAATTCACCCCTCCACTTT. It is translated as CASSEIQGVNSPLHF. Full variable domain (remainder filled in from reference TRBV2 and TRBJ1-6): EPEVTQTPSHQVTQMGQEVILRCVPISNHLYFYWYRQILGQKVEFLVSFYNNEISEKSEIFDDQFSVERPDGSNFTLKIRSTKLEDSAMYFCASSEIQGVNSPLHFGNGTRLTVT.

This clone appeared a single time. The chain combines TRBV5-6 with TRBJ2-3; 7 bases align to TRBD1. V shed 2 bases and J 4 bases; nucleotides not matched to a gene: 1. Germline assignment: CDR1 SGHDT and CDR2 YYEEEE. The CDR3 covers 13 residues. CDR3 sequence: CASSFQGADTQYF. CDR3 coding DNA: TGTGCCAGCAGCTTCCAGGGGGCAGATACGCAGTATTTT.

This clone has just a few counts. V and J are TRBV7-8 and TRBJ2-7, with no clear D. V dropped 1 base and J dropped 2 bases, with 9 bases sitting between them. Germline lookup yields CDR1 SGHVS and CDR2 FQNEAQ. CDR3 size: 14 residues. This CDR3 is CASSLEAATYEQYF. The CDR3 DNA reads TGTGCCAGCAGCTTAGAGGCAGCCACCTACGAGCAGTACTTC.

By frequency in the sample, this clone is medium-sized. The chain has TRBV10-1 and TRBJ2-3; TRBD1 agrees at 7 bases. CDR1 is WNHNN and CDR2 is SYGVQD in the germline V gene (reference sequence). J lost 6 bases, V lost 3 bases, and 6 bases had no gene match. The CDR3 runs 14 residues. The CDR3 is CASSEGTDQDTQYF. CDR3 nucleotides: TGCGCCAGCAGTGAAGGGACAGACCAGGATACGCAGTATTTT.

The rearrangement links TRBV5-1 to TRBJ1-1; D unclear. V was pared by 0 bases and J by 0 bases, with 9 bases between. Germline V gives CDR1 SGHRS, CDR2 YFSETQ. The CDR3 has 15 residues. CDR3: CASSLATGLNTEAFF. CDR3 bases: TGCGCCAGCAGCTTGGCCACGGGTCTGAACACTGAAGCTTTCTTT.

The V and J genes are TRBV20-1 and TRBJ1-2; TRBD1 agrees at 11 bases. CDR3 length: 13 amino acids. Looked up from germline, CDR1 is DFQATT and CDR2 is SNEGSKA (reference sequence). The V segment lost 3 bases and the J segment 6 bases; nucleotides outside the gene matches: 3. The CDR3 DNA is TGCAGTGCTAGTGGGACAGGGGGTAATGGCTACACCTTC. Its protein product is CSASGTGGNGYTF.

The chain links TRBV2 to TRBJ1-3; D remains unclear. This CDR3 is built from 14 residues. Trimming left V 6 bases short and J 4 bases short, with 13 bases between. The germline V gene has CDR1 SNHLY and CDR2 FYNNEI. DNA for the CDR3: TGTGCCAGCAGCGCGACGGGATCCGGAAACACCATATATTTT. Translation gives CASSATGSGNTIYF.

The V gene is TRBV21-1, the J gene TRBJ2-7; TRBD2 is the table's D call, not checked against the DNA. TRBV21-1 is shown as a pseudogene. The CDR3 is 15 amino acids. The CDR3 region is CASSKEGGGTYEQYF. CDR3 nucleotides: TGTGCCAGCAGCAAAGAGGGGGGGGGAACCTACGAGCAGTACTTC.

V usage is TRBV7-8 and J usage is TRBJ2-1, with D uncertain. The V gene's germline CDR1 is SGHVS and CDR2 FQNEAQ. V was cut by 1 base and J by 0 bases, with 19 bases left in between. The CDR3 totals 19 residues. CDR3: CASSLGAVARIISYNEQFF. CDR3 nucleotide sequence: TGTGCCAGCAGCTTAGGGGCCGTGGCTAGAATTATCTCCTACAATGAGCAGTTCTTC.

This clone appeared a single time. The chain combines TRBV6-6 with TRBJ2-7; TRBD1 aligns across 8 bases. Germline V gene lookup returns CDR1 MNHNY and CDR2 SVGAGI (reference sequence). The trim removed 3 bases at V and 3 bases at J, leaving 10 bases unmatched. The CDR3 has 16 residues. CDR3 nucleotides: TGTGCCAGCAGTTATACCTCCGGGACAGGCGGCTACGAGCAGTACTTC. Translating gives CASSYTSGTGGYEQYF.

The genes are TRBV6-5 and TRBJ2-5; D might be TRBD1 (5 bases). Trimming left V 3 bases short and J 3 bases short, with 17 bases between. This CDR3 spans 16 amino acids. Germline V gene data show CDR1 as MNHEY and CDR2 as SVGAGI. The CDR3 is CASSYGAMGREETQYF. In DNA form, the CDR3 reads TGTGCCAGCAGTTATGGGGCAATGGGCCGGGAAGAGACCCAGTACTTC.

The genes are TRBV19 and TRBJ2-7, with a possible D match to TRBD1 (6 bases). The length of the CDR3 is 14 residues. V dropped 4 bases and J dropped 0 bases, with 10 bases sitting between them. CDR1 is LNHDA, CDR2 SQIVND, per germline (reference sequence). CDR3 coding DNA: TGTGCCAGTAGTAACCAGGGGAGCTCCTACGAGCAGTACTTC. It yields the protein CASSNQGSSYEQYF.

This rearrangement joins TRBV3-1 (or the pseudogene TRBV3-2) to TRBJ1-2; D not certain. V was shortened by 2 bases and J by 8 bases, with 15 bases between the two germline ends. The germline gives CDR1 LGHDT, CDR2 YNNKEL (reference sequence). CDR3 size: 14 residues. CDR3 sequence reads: CASSQRGLQGGYTF. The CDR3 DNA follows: TGTGCCAGCAGCCAACGTGGTCTACAAGGGGGCTACACCTTC.

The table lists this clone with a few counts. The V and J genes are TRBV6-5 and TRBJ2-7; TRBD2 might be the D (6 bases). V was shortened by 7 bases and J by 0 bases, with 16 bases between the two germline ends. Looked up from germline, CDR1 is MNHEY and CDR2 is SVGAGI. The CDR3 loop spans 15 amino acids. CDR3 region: CASKFGGSNSYEQYF. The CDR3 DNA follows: TGTGCCAGCAAATTTGGGGGGTCAAACTCCTACGAGCAGTACTTC.